The present T cell receptor beta chain was sequenced within a study of blood T cell repertoires in COVID-19. Looked up from germline, CDR1 is KGHDR and CDR2 is SFDVKD. Trimming shortened V by 2 bases and J by 9 bases, and 16 bases separated the two germline ends. The CDR3 runs to 15 residues. This table comes from immunoSEQ multiplex PCR, and its TCRdb copy is limited to in-frame clones, with some not included. Found here are 200,000 to 250,000 clones, 85% of them singletons; the top ten hold 4.5% to 6%. The rearrangement uses TRBV24-1 and TRBJ1-5, with D possibly being TRBD1 (5 bases). This TCR derives from a man aged 50 to 60 with COVID-19, enrolled during active disease. The sample taken for sequencing was peripheral blood. This chain's CDR3 is CATSDSGQGLGPQHF. The CDR3 DNA is TGTGCCACCAGTGATTCCGGCCAGGGTTTAGGGCCCCAGCATTTT.